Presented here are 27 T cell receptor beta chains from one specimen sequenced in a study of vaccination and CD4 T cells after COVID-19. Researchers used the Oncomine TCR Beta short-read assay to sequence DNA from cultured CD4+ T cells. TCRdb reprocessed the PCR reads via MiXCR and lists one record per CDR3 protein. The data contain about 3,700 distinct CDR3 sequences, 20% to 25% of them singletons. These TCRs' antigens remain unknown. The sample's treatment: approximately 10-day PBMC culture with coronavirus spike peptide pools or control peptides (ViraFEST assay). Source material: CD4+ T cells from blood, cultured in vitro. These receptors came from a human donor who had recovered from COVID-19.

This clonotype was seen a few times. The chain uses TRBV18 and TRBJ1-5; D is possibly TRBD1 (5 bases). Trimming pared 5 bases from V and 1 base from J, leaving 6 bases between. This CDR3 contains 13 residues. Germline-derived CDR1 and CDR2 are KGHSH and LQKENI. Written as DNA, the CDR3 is TGTGCCAGCTCAAGGGACAGCAATCAGCCCCAGCATTTT. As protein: CASSRDSNQPQHF.

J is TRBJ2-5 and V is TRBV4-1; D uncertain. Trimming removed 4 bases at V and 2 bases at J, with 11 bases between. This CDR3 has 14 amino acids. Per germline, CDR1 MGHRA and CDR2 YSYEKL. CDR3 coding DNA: TGCGCCAGCAGCCGCGTAGAACAGCAAGAGACCCAGTACTTC. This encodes CASSRVEQQETQYF.

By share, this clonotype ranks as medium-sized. The CDR3, as DNA: TGTGCCAGCTCACCAAGGGAGTTTACTTATGGCTACACCTTC. This codes for CASSPREFTYGYTF. The rearrangement uses TRBV18 and TRBJ1-2; the D is unclear. Trimming left V 2 bases short and J 5 bases short, with 12 bases between. The CDR3 consists of 14 residues. Germline-derived CDR1 and CDR2 are KGHSH and LQKENI.

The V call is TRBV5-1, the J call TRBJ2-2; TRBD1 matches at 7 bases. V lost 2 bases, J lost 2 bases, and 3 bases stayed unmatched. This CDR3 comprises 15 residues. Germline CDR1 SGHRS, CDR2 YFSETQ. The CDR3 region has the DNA TGCGCCAGCAGCTTCGGACAGGAAAACACCGGGGAGCTGTTTTTT. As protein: CASSFGQENTGELFF.

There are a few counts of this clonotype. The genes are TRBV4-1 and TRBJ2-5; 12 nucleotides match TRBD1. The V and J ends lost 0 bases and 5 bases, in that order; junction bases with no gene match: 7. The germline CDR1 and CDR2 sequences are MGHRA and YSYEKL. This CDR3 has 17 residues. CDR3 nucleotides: TGCGCCAGCAGCCAAGATTTGGGGACAGGGGGCAAGGAGACCCAGTACTTC. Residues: CASSQDLGTGGKETQYF.

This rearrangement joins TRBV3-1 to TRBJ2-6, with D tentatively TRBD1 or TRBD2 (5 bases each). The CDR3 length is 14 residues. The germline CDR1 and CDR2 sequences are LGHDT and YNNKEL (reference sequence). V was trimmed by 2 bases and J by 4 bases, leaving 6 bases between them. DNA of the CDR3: TGTGCCAGCAGCCAACGGGACGGGGCCAACGTCCTGACTTTC. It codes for CASSQRDGANVLTF.

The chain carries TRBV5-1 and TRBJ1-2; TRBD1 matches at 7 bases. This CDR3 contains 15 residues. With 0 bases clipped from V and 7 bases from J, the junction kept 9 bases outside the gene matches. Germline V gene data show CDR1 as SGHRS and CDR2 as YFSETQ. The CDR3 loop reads CASSLGDRAGAGYTF. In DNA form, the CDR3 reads TGCGCCAGCAGCTTGGGCGACAGGGCGGGGGCTGGCTACACCTTC.

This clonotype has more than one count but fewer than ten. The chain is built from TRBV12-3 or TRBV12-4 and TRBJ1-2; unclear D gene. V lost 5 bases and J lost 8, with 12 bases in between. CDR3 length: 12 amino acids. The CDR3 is CASSRALGGYTF. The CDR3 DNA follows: TGTGCCAGCAGTCGAGCTCTCGGGGGCTACACCTTC.

This chain's CDR3 is CASTRQGGTEAFF. The CDR3 coding sequence is TGTGCCAGCACCAGACAGGGGGGAACTGAAGCTTTCTTT. The V gene is TRBV6-1, the J gene TRBJ1-1; the match to TRBD1 covers 9 bases. Germline V gene sequence: CDR1 MNHNS, CDR2 SASEGT. The CDR3 loop spans 13 amino acids. The V gene end was trimmed by 7 bases and the J gene end by 5 bases; junction bases not matched to a gene: 5.

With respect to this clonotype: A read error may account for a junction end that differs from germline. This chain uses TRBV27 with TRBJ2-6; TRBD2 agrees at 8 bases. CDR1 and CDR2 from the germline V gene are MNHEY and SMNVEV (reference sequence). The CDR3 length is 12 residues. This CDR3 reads CASSRGGNVLTF. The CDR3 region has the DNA TGTGCCAGCAGCCGGGGGGGCAACGTCCTGACTTTC.

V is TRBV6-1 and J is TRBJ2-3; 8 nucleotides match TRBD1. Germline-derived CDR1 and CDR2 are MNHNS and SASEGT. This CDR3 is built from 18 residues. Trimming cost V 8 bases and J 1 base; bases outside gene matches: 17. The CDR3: CASSRGLRTTLGTDTQYF. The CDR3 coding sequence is TGTGCCAGCTCCAGGGGGCTGCGGACCACTTTAGGCACAGATACGCAGTATTTT.

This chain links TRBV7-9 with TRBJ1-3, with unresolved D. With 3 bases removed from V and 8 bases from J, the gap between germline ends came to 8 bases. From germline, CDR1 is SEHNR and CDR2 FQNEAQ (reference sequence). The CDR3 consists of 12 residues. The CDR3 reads CASSFGEYTIYF. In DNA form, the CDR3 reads TGTGCCAGCAGCTTCGGGGAGTACACCATATATTTT.

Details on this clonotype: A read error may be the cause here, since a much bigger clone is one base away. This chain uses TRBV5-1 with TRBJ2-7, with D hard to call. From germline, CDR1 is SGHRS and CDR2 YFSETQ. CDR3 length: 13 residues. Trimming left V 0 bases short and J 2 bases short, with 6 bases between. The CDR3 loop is CASSLDAPYEQYF. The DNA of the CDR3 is TGCGCCAGCAGCTTGGACGCTCCCTACGAGCAGTACTTC.

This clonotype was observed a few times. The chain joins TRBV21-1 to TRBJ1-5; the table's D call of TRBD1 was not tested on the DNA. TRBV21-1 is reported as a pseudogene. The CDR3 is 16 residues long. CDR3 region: CASSSLYQTENQPQHF. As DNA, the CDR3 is TGTGCCAGCAGCTCCCTATACCAGACAGAAAATCAGCCCCAGCATTTT.

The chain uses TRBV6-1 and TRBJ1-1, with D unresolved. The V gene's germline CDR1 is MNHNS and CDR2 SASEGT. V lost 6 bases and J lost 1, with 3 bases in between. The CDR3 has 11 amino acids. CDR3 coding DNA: TGTGCCAGCAGGAGGAACACTGAAGCTTTCTTT. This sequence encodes CASRRNTEAFF.

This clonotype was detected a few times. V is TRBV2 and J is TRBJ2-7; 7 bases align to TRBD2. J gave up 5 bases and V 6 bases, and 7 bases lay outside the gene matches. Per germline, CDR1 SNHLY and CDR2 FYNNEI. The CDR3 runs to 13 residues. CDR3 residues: CASRWGGRNEQYF. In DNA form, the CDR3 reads TGTGCCAGCAGGTGGGGGGGGAGGAACGAGCAGTACTTC.

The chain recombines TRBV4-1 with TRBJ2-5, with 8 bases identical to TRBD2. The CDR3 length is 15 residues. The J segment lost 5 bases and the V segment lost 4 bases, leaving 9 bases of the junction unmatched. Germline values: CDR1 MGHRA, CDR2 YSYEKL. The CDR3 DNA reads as TGCGCCAGCAGCCGCGACGGGACTAGGGAGGAGACCCAGTACTTC. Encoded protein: CASSRDGTREETQYF.

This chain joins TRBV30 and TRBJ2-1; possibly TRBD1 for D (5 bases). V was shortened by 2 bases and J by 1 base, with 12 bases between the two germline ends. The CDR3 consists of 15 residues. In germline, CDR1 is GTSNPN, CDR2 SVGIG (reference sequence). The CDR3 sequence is CAWSYAGKSYNEQFF. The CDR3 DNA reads TGTGCCTGGAGTTATGCAGGGAAATCCTACAATGAGCAGTTCTTC.

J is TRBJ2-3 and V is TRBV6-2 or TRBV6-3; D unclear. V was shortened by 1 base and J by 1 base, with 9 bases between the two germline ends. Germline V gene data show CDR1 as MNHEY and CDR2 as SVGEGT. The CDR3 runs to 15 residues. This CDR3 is CASSYFTPGTDTQYF. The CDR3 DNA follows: TGTGCCAGCAGTTACTTTACCCCCGGCACAGATACGCAGTATTTT.

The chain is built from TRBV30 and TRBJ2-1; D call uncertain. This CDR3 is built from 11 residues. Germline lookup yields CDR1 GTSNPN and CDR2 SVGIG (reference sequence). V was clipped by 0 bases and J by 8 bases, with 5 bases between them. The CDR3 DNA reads TGTGCCTGGAGTGTATTGGATGAGCAGTTCTTC. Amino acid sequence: CAWSVLDEQFF.

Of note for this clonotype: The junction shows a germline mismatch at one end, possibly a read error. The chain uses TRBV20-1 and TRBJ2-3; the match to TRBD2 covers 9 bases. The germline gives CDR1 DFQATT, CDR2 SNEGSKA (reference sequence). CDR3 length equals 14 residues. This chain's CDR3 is CSASTGTSKDTQYF. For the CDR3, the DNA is TGCAGTGCTTCGACAGGGACTAGCAAAGATACGCAGTATTTT.

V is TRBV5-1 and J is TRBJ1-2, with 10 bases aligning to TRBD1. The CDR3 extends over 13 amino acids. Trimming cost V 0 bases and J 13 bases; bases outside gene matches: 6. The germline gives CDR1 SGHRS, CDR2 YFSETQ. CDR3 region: CASSLEAGTGATF. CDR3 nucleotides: TGCGCCAGCAGCTTGGAAGCGGGGACAGGGGCCACCTTC.

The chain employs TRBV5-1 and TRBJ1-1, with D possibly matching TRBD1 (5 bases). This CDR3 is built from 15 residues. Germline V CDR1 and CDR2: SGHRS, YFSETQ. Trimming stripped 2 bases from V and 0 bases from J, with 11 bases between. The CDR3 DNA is TGCGCCAGCAGCTTCGGGGGGGGTATGAACACTGAAGCTTTCTTT. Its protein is CASSFGGGMNTEAFF.

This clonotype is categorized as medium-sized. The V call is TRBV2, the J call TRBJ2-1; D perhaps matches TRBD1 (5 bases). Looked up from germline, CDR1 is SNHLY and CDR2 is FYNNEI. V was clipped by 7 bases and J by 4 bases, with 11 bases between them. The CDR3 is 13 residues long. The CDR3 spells CASKGRVYNEQFF. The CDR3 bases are TGTGCCAGCAAGGGCAGGGTATACAATGAGCAGTTCTTC.

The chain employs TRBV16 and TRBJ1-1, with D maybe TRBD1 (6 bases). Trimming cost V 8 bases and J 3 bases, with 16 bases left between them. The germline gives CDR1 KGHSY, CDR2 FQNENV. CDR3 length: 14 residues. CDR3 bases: TGTGCCAGCCTGAAGCGGGGGGCTGACACTGAAGCTTTCTTT. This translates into CASLKRGADTEAFF. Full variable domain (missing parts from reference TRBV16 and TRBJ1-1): GEEVAQTPKHLVRGEGQKAKLYCAPIKGHSYVFWYQQVLKNEFKFLISFQNENVFDETGMPKERFSAKCLPNSPCSLEIQATKLEDSAVYFCASLKRGADTEAFFGQGTRLTVV.

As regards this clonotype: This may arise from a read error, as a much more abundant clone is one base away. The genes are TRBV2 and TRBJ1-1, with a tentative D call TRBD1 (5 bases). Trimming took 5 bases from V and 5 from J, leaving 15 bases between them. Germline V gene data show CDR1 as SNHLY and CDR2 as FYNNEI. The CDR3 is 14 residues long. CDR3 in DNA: TGTGCCAGCAGTAATGAACTCTCAGGGACTGAAGCTTTCTTT. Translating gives CASSNELSGTEAFF.

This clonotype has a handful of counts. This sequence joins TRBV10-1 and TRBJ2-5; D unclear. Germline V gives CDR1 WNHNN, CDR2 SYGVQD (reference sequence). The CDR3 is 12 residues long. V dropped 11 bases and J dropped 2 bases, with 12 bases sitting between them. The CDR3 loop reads CAEVKSQETQYF. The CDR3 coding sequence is TGCGCCGAAGTAAAGAGTCAAGAGACCCAGTACTTC.